This T cell receptor (beta chain) originates from a study of cytomegalovirus exposure and HLA in healthy donors. Regarding the study as a whole: Roughly uniform sequencing depth across donors was assumed, possibly incorrectly.

The CDR3 is 13 amino acids. Germline values: CDR1 SNHLY, CDR2 FYNNEI. With 7 bases removed from V and 1 base from J, the gap between germline ends came to 11 bases. Regarding this clone: What it binds is not known.

Healthy bone marrow donors made up the cohort. Unrecorded immune exposure was likely among donors, who were nominally healthy when sampled. Primers for the PCR totalled 60 Vbeta and 13 Jbeta. The protocol was immunoSEQ multiplex PCR, while the TCRdb copy is restricted to in-frame clones and leaves out a portion. The table lists about 150,000 clones, less than 90% of them singletons. This clonotype was obtained from a man aged 18 to 30 in good health and CMV-seronegative. The chain joins TRBV2 to TRBJ2-7, with D tentatively TRBD1 (6 bases). Material for sequencing was PBMCs. The CDR3 spells CASNGRGSYEQYF. Here the CDR3 DNA reads TGTGCCAGCAATGGCAGGGGTTCCTACGAGCAGTACTTC.